This entry concerns a single T cell receptor beta chain. Its target is not known. This record belongs to a study of cytomegalovirus exposure and HLA in healthy donors. Study findings and constraints: Most sequenced TCRs were rare (though some public TCRs occurred in many donors). Cytomegalovirus association was assigned to more than 150 TCR beta chains. In a later analysis, an Asian-associated ancestry cluster reportedly showed fewer N-insertions than the approximately 670-donor mean.

In germline, CDR1 is MGHRA, CDR2 YSYEKL. The V end was cut by 5 bases, the J end by 3 bases, with 9 bases between. The CDR3 runs to 13 residues. The study ran its PCR with 60 Vbeta and 13 Jbeta primers. Profiled with immunoSEQ multiplex PCR; TCRdb holds only in-frame clones, not every one. The table records about 130,000 clones, 80% to 90% of them present only once. V gene TRBV4-1 combines with J gene TRBJ2-3; the D gene is possibly TRBD1 (6 bases). Material: PBMCs. The receptor's source is a woman aged 18-29 years in good health and CMV-seropositive. The CDR3 sequence: CASSKTGTDTQYF. CDR3 nucleotides: TGCGCCAGCAGCAAAACAGGGACAGATACGCAGTATTTT.